These T cell receptor beta chains were read from a single sample in a study of OX40 agonist ivuxolimab in advanced cancers. Sequenced by immunoSEQ multiplex PCR; TCRdb stores in-frame clones only, minus some. The sample has 65,000 to 85,000 clones; around 90% are singletons. Here the sequenced sample was CD4+ or CD8+ T cells sorted from blood, taken in a trial of the OX40 agonist ivuxolimab. These receptors were obtained from an adult with an advanced solid tumor such as melanoma, head and neck, liver or kidney cancer. The CDR3 runs from the conserved cysteine through the conserved F or W. The order of the fields is clone size, D gene, V gene, J gene, CDR3 protein, CDR3 DNA. A D gene is named only where the DNA matches it firmly. Where a row states a size, it is once, few, many or the class of an expanded clone; other rows omit it.

>.|.|TRBV2|TRBJ1-1
CASRRTEKAFF
TGTGCCAGCAGAAGGACAGAAAAAGCTTTCTTT
>.|.|TRBV6-5|TRBJ1-1
CASSSPMDGTEAFF
TGTGCCAGCAGTTCCCCGATGGACGGCACTGAAGCTTTCTTT
>once|.|TRBV7-9|TRBJ2-2
CASSLEWRGTGELFF
TGTGCCAGCAGCTTAGAGTGGAGGGGGACCGGGGAGCTGTTTTTT
>.|TRBD1|TRBV4-2|TRBJ2-7
CASSQDWGQGDYYEQYF
TGTGCCAGCAGCCAAGATTGGGGACAGGGAGATTACTACGAGCAGTACTTC
>.|.|TRBV4-1|TRBJ2-1
CASSPLPGVESYNEQFF
TGCGCCAGCAGCCCCCTCCCCGGGGTGGAATCCTACAATGAGCAGTTCTTC
>.|TRBD1|TRBV15|TRBJ1-1
CATSAGGTGGGLTFF
TGTGCCACCAGCGCAGGAGGGACAGGGGGTGGGTTAACTTTCTTT
>.|.|TRBV9|TRBJ1-3
CASSDTGTSGNTIYF
TGTGCCAGCAGCGATACGGGGACCTCTGGAAACACCATATATTTT
>.|.|TRBV27|TRBJ1-1
CASSQGIGEAFF
TGTGCCAGCTCTCAGGGAATCGGTGAAGCTTTCTTT
>.|TRBD1|TRBV19|TRBJ1-3
CASSADRGPAVGNTIYF
TGTGCCAGTAGTGCGGACAGGGGGCCGGCGGTAGGAAACACCATATATTTT
>.|TRBD2|TRBV6-5|TRBJ2-1
CASSFLAGGAREQFF
TGTGCCAGCAGTTTCTTGGCGGGGGGGGCCCGGGAGCAGTTCTTC
>.|TRBD2|TRBV7-2|TRBJ2-3
CASSLELAGGADTQYF
TGTGCCAGCAGCTTAGAACTAGCGGGGGGTGCAGATACGCAGTATTTT
>.|TRBD2|TRBV4-3|TRBJ2-2
CASSSHSGNANTGELFF
TGCGCCAGCAGCTCACATAGCGGGAACGCGAACACCGGGGAGCTGTTTTTT
>.|.|TRBV7-8|TRBJ1-1
CASSFSGPMNTEAFF
TGTGCCAGCAGCTTTAGCGGGCCCATGAACACTGAAGCTTTCTTT
>.|.|TRBV6-1|TRBJ1-6
CASSTPGPNNSPLHF
TGTGCCAGCAGTACACCGGGACCTAATAATTCACCCCTCCACTTT
>.|.|TRBV5-4|TRBJ2-1
CASSFGGSYNEQFF
TGTGCCAGCAGCTTCGGGGGCTCCTACAATGAGCAGTTCTTC
>.|.|TRBV5-8|TRBJ1-5
CASTLDRNQPQHF
TGTGCCAGCACCCTAGACAGAAATCAGCCCCAGCATTTT
>.|TRBD1|TRBV7-2|TRBJ1-5
CASSAGTGGQPQHF
TGTGCCAGCAGCGCCGGGACAGGGGGTCAGCCCCAGCATTTT
>once|.|TRBV5-8|TRBJ1-1
CASSLILFSGHQNTEAFF
TGTGCCAGCAGCTTGATTCTGTTTTCCGGACATCAGAACACTGAAGCTTTCTTT
>.|.|TRBV7-2|TRBJ1-5
CASSIGSPNQPQHF
TGTGCCAGCAGCATCGGGTCCCCTAATCAGCCCCAGCATTTT
>.|TRBD1|TRBV5-5|TRBJ2-5
CASSLDTGGVQTQYF
TGTGCCAGCAGCTTGGATACAGGGGGCGTGCAGACCCAGTACTTC
>.|.|TRBV28|TRBJ2-1
CASTPSDRGFNEQFF
TGTGCCAGCACCCCTTCGGACAGAGGTTTTAATGAGCAGTTCTTC
>.|.|TRBV30|TRBJ2-3
CAWCRDIITDTQYF
TGTGCCTGGTGCCGGGACATAATCACAGATACGCAGTATTTT
>.|TRBD1|TRBV6-5|TRBJ1-3
CASSLDRTFIYF
TGTGCCAGCAGCCTGGACAGGACGTTCATATATTTT
>once|TRBD2|TRBV5-1|TRBJ2-3
CASSPYSGGSTDTQYF
TGCGCCAGCAGCCCATATAGCGGGGGTAGCACAGATACGCAGTATTTT
>few|TRBD1|TRBV2|TRBJ2-5
CASSEWETGGGKQETQYF
TGTGCCAGCAGTGAATGGGAGACAGGGGGCGGGAAGCAAGAGACCCAGTACTTC
>few|.|TRBV20-1|TRBJ2-5
CSASLSYYF
TGCAGTGCTAGCTTGAGCTATTACTTC